These 30 T cell receptor beta chains were sequenced from one sample in a study of graft-versus-host responses after intestinal transplantation (dated by TCRdb to the early 2020s). Libraries were made using the immunoSEQ multiplex PCR assay. TCRdb holds this immuneACCESS table with in-frame rearrangements only. Some clones are missing; in checked studies, unresolved V genes explain under half, and the rest has no known cause. For this sample the table gives about 80,000 clones, of which over 80% were detected only once. 0.55% to 0.8% of the sample lies in the top ten. Source: PBMCs, taken 98 days after intestinal transplantation. These receptors all stem from a human patient who received an intestinal transplant, so some T cells may come from the graft donor.

In the case of this clone: Other nucleotide sequences in the sample specify the same CDR3. This chain uses TRBV6-1 with TRBJ1-5; D ambiguous. Looked up from germline, CDR1 is MNHNS and CDR2 is SASEGT. CDR3 length: 13 amino acids. Trimming left V 2 bases short and J 3 bases short, with 5 bases between. This CDR3 reads CASSEQANQPQHF. The CDR3, as DNA: TGTGCCAGCAGTGAACAGGCCAATCAGCCCCAGCATTTT.

The chain uses TRBV15 and TRBJ2-7; TRBD1 matches at 9 bases. V was pared by 4 bases and J by 6 bases, with 22 bases of the junction left unmatched. The CDR3 contains 19 residues. Germline-derived CDR1 and CDR2 are LNHNV and YYDKDF (reference sequence). This CDR3 reads CATSTTFLTQGATMGEQYF. As DNA, the CDR3 is TGTGCCACCAGCACAACGTTCCTTACACAGGGGGCCACGATGGGCGAGCAGTACTTC.

The V and J genes are TRBV11-2 and TRBJ2-7; D remains ambiguous. The CDR3 runs to 16 residues. The germline gives CDR1 SGHAT, CDR2 FQNNGV. Trimming left V 0 bases short and J 3 bases short, with 15 bases between. The DNA for the CDR3 is TGTGCCAGCAGCTTAGATTCGACTCCCAACTTCTACGAGCAGTACTTC. Protein product: CASSLDSTPNFYEQYF.

The chain joins TRBV2 to TRBJ2-6; TRBD2 agrees at 8 bases. CDR3 length: 19 residues. Losses at the gene ends were 5 bases for V and 0 bases for J; bases not matched to a gene: 12. Germline V gives CDR1 SNHLY, CDR2 FYNNEI. CDR3 protein: CASSSPLAGGLSGANVLTF. Here the CDR3 DNA reads TGTGCCAGCAGTTCCCCCCTGGCGGGGGGTCTCTCTGGGGCCAACGTCCTGACTTTC.

This clone was detected only a few times. The CDR3 DNA follows: TGTGCCAGCAGTTTAGTGATACAGGGGGGGGGCCAGGTCCAAGAGACCCAGTACTTC. It specifies CASSLVIQGGGQVQETQYF. This chain connects TRBV28 to TRBJ2-5, with D possibly matching TRBD1 (8 bases). V dropped 2 bases and J dropped 1 base, with 23 bases sitting between them. The germline CDR1 and CDR2 sequences are MDHEN and SYDVKM. CDR3 length: 19 amino acids.

The DNA of the CDR3 is TGTGCCAGCAGTTTGGGTGGCAGGTATACGCAGTATTTT. This encodes CASSLGGRYTQYF. The chain carries TRBV28 and TRBJ2-3; no clear D. Germline V gene lookup returns CDR1 MDHEN and CDR2 SYDVKM. V was clipped by 3 bases and J by 7 bases, with 11 bases between them. The CDR3 is 13 amino acids.

This clone was seen only once. This sequence joins TRBV21-1 and TRBJ1-2. TRBV21-1 has pseudogene status. The CDR3 is made up of 12 amino acids. CDR3 loop: CASSDPSYGYTF. The DNA of the CDR3 is TGTGCCAGCAGCGACCCAAGCTATGGCTACACCTTC.

The genes are TRBV7-9 and TRBJ2-7; possibly TRBD1 for D (5 bases). Germline values: CDR1 SEHNR, CDR2 FQNEAQ (reference sequence). V lost 5 bases to trimming and J lost 4 bases, with 21 bases between them. The CDR3 loop spans 16 amino acids. In nucleotides, the CDR3 is TGTGCCAGCAGCACGGCAGGGCCCCCTGACCCTTACGAGCAGTACTTC. This encodes CASSTAGPPDPYEQYF.

This clone has only a few counts. The V and J genes are TRBV6-4 and TRBJ2-3; 10 positions match TRBD2. J lost 4 bases, V lost 0 bases, and 4 bases had no gene match. This CDR3 comprises 16 residues. Germline CDR1 and CDR2: MRHNA and SNTAGT. The CDR3 DNA reads as TGTGCCAGCAGTGACTCCCTTAGCGGGGGGTCAGATACGCAGTATTTT. Amino acid sequence: CASSDSLSGGSDTQYF.

This chain connects TRBV4-1 to TRBJ1-5; maybe TRBD1 (5 bases). Germline V lookup: CDR1 MGHRA, CDR2 YSYEKL. The CDR3 length is 19 residues. The V and J ends lost 4 bases and 0 bases respectively, with 22 bases between them. The CDR3, as DNA: TGCGCCAGCAGCCTGCAGGGCAGGGAGGCCGAAAATAGCAATCAGCCCCAGCATTTT. Residues: CASSLQGREAENSNQPQHF.

V gene TRBV19 combines with J gene TRBJ2-7; D gene ambiguous. CDR3 size: 13 residues. Germline values: CDR1 LNHDA, CDR2 SQIVND (reference sequence). Deletions cut 1 base from V and 4 bases from J, with 8 bases between. CDR3 sequence (DNA): TGTGCCAGTAGTATAGCCCCCCAGTACGAGCAGTACTTC. Translating gives CASSIAPQYEQYF.

This clone has more than one count but fewer than ten. The chain links TRBV4-1 to TRBJ2-7, with D possibly matching TRBD2 (5 bases). Trimming removed 0 bases at V and 3 bases at J, with 9 bases between. From germline, CDR1 is MGHRA and CDR2 YSYEKL. The CDR3 length is 14 residues. For the CDR3, the DNA is TGCGCCAGCAGCCAAGATCGGACTGACTACGAGCAGTACTTC. Protein product: CASSQDRTDYEQYF.

The genes are TRBV7-9 and TRBJ1-4, with 8 bases lining up with TRBD1. CDR1 SEHNR and CDR2 FQNEAQ come from the germline V gene (reference sequence). Unmatched junction bases numbered 1, after V lost 1 base and J lost 3 bases. The CDR3 spans 15 residues. In DNA form, the CDR3 reads TGTGCCAGCAGCTTAGGGACAGGGTCTAATGAAAAACTGTTTTTT. This sequence encodes CASSLGTGSNEKLFF.

V and J are TRBV6-1 and TRBJ2-7, with D perhaps being TRBD1 or TRBD2 (5 bases each). CDR1 and CDR2 (germline): MNHNS, SASEGT. This CDR3 comprises 13 residues. Trimming shortened V by 5 bases and J by 7 bases, and 15 bases separated the two germline ends. The CDR3: CASSHSGWGEQYF. For the CDR3, the DNA is TGTGCCAGCAGTCACTCGGGATGGGGGGAGCAGTACTTC.

The genes are TRBV11-2 and TRBJ2-7, with D perhaps assigned TRBD1 or TRBD2 (6 bases each). The CDR3 contains 16 residues. Germline V CDR1 and CDR2: SGHAT, FQNNGV. The ends were cut back, 5 bases at V and 3 bases at J, with 20 bases in the middle. The CDR3 nucleotides read TGTGCCAGCAGCAGCCCCGGGGGCCAGAGTATCTACGAGCAGTACTTC. Translation: CASSSPGGQSIYEQYF.

J is TRBJ2-7 and V is TRBV6-6; TRBD1 might be the D (6 bases). There are 10 residues in the CDR3. The V and J ends lost 10 bases and 2 bases respectively, with 6 bases between them. Germline V gene lookup returns CDR1 MNHNY and CDR2 SVGAGI (reference sequence). CDR3 residues: CATGAYEQYF. In DNA, the CDR3 is TGTGCCACAGGGGCCTACGAGCAGTACTTC.

The genes are TRBV6-1 and TRBJ1-3; TRBD1 is a possible D gene (5 bases). This CDR3 spans 19 amino acids. Trimming took off 0 bases at V and 0 bases at J, with 18 bases between the two ends. Germline lookup yields CDR1 MNHNS and CDR2 SASEGT. The CDR3 DNA follows: TGTGCCAGCAGTGAAGCCCATTCGGGACTCACAAGCTCTGGAAACACCATATATTTT. Encoded protein: CASSEAHSGLTSSGNTIYF.

V gene TRBV19 combines with J gene TRBJ1-5; D gene unclear. CDR1 and CDR2 (germline): LNHDA, SQIVND (reference sequence). Trimming stripped 1 base from V and 1 base from J, with 8 bases between. This CDR3 has 15 amino acids. The CDR3: CASSIALGSNQPQHF. The CDR3 coding sequence is TGTGCCAGTAGTATAGCTTTAGGGAGCAATCAGCCCCAGCATTTT. The whole variable domain, remainder taken from reference TRBV19 and TRBJ1-5, is DGGITQSPKYLFRKEGQNVTLSCEQNLNHDAMYWYRQDPGQGLRLIYYSQIVNDFQKGDIAEGYSVSREKKESFPLTVTSAQKNPTAFYLCASSIALGSNQPQHFGDGTRLSIL.

This clone came up once. The chain couples TRBV28 to TRBJ1-2; perhaps TRBD1 as D (6 bases). V gave up 3 bases and J gave up 8 bases, with 22 bases separating them. The CDR3 sequence is 16 residues long. The germline V gene encodes CDR1 MDHEN and CDR2 SYDVKM. CDR3 nucleotides: TGTGCCAGCAGTTTCACCACAGGGCGGGTGGGGGGCGGCTACACCTTC. This encodes CASSFTTGRVGGGYTF.

The V gene is TRBV9, the J gene TRBJ1-1; D gene ambiguous. The V end was cut by 4 bases, the J end by 1 base, with 11 bases between. Germline V gene data show CDR1 as SGDLS and CDR2 as YYNGEE. The CDR3 consists of 14 residues. DNA of the CDR3: TGTGCCAGCAGCCCTAGCCTGGGGAACACTGAAGCTTTCTTT. It specifies CASSPSLGNTEAFF.

V gene TRBV5-1 combines with J gene TRBJ2-5; no reliable D call. V was shortened by 1 base and J by 1 base, with 11 bases between the two germline ends. The CDR3 extends over 15 amino acids. Looked up from germline, CDR1 is SGHRS and CDR2 is YFSETQ. The CDR3 loop reads CASSLRSESQETQYF. As DNA, the CDR3 is TGCGCCAGCAGCTTGAGGTCCGAGAGCCAAGAGACCCAGTACTTC. Full variable domain (rest looked up from reference TRBV5-1 and TRBJ2-5): KAGVTQTPRYLIKTRGQQVTLSCSPISGHRSVSWYQQTPGQGLQFLFEYFSETQRNKGNFPGRFSGRQFSNSRSEMNVSTLELGDSALYLCASSLRSESQETQYFGPGTRLLVL.

V usage is TRBV7-8 and J usage is TRBJ2-7; 12 bases are shared with TRBD2. The J segment lost 6 bases and the V segment lost 5 bases, leaving 11 bases of the junction unmatched. CDR3 size: 16 residues. Germline V gene sequence: CDR1 SGHVS, CDR2 FQNEAQ. In DNA form, the CDR3 reads TGTGCCAGCAGCGCTCCGCGACTAGCGGGAGCTAGCGAGCAGTACTTC. Translation gives CASSAPRLAGASEQYF.

The chain has TRBV6-5 and TRBJ1-5, with D possibly TRBD1 on 5 matching bases. The CDR3 is 13 amino acids. Trimming removed 5 bases from V and 4 bases from J, with 9 bases in between. CDR1 and CDR2 from the germline V gene are MNHEY and SVGAGI. CDR3 in DNA: TGTGCCAGCAGTCAGGGAGGGAATCAGCCCCAGCATTTT. This codes for CASSQGGNQPQHF.

The J gene is TRBJ2-1, the V gene TRBV27; TRBD2 matches 8 bases. The CDR3 totals 15 residues. From germline, CDR1 is MNHEY and CDR2 SMNVEV (reference sequence). The V gene end was trimmed by 4 bases and the J gene end by 9 bases; junction bases not matched to a gene: 11. CDR3 region: CASSSPLTSEGEQFF. CDR3 sequence (DNA): TGTGCCAGCAGTTCGCCCCTGACTAGCGAAGGTGAGCAGTTCTTC.

This chain links TRBV7-2 with TRBJ2-7, with a weak D call TRBD2 (6 bases). This CDR3 contains 14 residues. Trimming removed 5 bases from V and 0 bases from J, with 11 bases in between. CDR1 and CDR2 from the germline V gene are SGHTA and FQGNSA. Here the CDR3 DNA reads TGTGCCAGCAGCCAAGCGGGTAGCTCCTACGAGCAGTACTTC. It yields the protein CASSQAGSSYEQYF.

This chain connects TRBV7-2 to TRBJ2-7; D is possibly TRBD2 (7 bases). V dropped 1 base and J dropped 3 bases, with 16 bases sitting between them. Germline CDR1 is SGHTA and CDR2 is FQGNSA. The CDR3 is 16 residues long. The CDR3 is CASSLVAGASFYEQYF. DNA for the CDR3: TGTGCCAGCAGCTTAGTTGCGGGGGCTTCGTTCTACGAGCAGTACTTC.

This clone was recorded only once. The V gene is TRBV29-1, the J gene TRBJ2-1; 7 bases map to TRBD1. Germline V gives CDR1 SQVTM, CDR2 ANQGSEA. The V segment lost 2 bases and the J segment 7 bases; nucleotides outside the gene matches: 8. This CDR3 region has 14 residues. The CDR3 loop is CSVETRGLGNEQFF. The DNA for the CDR3 is TGCAGCGTTGAAACAAGGGGGCTTGGTAATGAGCAGTTCTTC.

This clone was recorded only once. This rearrangement joins TRBV7-3 to TRBJ2-5, with D uncertain. V dropped 2 bases and J dropped 2 bases, with 6 bases sitting between them. This CDR3 has 13 residues. Per the germline V gene, CDR1 is SGHTA and CDR2 is FQGTGA. DNA for the CDR3: TGTGCCAGCAGCTTAGGTTTTCAAGAGACCCAGTACTTC. The encoded protein is CASSLGFQETQYF.

The chain recombines TRBV6-1 with TRBJ2-7; TRBD1 matches 8 bases. The CDR3 loop spans 12 amino acids. Germline V CDR1 and CDR2: MNHNS, SASEGT. J gave up 5 bases and V 8 bases, and 5 bases lay outside the gene matches. CDR3 coding DNA: TGTGCCAGCCTGGGACAGGCTAACGAGCAGTACTTC. This sequence encodes CASLGQANEQYF.

With respect to this clone: Mismatch with germline at one junction end may stem from a read error. V is TRBV6-1 and J is TRBJ2-1; 11 positions match TRBD1. The germline CDR1 and CDR2 sequences are MNHNS and SASEGT. The CDR3 sequence is 15 residues long. The CDR3, as DNA: TGTGCCAGCAGTGGGACAGGGGGCTCCCACAATGAGCAGTTCTTC. It translates to CASSGTGGSHNEQFF.